The entry below describes one TCR beta chain. Clones were read by immunoSEQ multiplex PCR, and TCRdb kept only the in-frame ones, dropping some. The sample has over 250,000 clones, roughly four fifths seen once. The CDR3 spans 13 residues. V was trimmed by 0 bases and J by 8 bases, leaving 7 bases between them. Germline V gene data show CDR1 as SGHTA and CDR2 as FQGNSA. This record comes from a study of blood T cell repertoires in COVID-19. This receptor was obtained from a woman aged 50 to 60 who had recovered from COVID-19. The V and J genes are TRBV7-2 and TRBJ1-4; no definite D call. Input material: peripheral blood. In nucleotides, the CDR3 is TGTGCCAGCAGCTTAGCCCCCTTCGAAAAACTGTTTTTT. Amino acid sequence: CASSLAPFEKLFF.